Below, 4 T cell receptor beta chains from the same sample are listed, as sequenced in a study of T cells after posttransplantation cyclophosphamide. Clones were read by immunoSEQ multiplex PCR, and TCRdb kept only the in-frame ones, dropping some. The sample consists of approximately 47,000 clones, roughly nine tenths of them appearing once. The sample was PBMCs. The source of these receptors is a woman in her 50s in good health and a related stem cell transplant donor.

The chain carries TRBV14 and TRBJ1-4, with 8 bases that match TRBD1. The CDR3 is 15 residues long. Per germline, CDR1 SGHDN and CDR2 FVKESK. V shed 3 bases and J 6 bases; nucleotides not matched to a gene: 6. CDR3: CASSHPGQDHEKLFF. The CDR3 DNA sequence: TGTGCCAGCAGCCATCCGGGACAGGACCATGAAAAACTGTTTTTT.

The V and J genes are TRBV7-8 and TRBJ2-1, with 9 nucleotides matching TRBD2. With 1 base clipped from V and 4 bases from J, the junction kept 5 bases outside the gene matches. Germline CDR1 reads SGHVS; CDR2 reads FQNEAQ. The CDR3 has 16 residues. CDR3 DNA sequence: TGTGCCAGCAGCTTAGAACCTAGCGGGGTATACAATGAGCAGTTCTTC. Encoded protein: CASSLEPSGVYNEQFF.

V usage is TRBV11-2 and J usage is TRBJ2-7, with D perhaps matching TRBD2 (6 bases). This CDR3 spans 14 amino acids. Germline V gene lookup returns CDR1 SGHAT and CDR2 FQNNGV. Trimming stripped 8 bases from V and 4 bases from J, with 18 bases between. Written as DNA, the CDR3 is TGTGCCAGCCGCTACGGGGGTTGGCGGTACGAGCAGTACTTC. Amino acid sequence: CASRYGGWRYEQYF.

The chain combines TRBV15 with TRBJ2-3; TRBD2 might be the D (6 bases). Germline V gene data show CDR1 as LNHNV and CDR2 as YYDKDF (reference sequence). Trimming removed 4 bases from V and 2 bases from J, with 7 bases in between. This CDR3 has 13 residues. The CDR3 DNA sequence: TGTGCCACCAGCACGGGACTCACAGATACGCAGTATTTT. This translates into CATSTGLTDTQYF.